This T cell receptor beta chain was recovered during a study of neurological immune-mediated disorders. This clonotype was seen many times. The team produced cDNA through 5'RACE using 10-nucleotide random UMIs. Over 170 million TCR-beta sequences (from 15-18 subjects) were yielded by each sequencing run. Via MiXCR, TCRdb re-called the 5' RACE reads, giving one row per CDR3 protein. The sample records more than 45,000 distinct CDR3 sequences, about 2.5% being singletons. The length of the CDR3 is 15 residues. Trimming took 1 base from V and 3 from J; bases not matched to a gene: 4. Germline V gene lookup returns CDR1 KGHSH and CDR2 LQKENI.

The chain recombines TRBV18 with TRBJ1-2, with 8 bases matching TRBD1. The receptor was isolated from a man aged 50-59 years with multiple sclerosis. The source material was PBMCs. In DNA form, the CDR3 reads TGTGCCAGCTCACCACGGGACAGGTCTGACTATGGCTACACCTTC. It yields the protein CASSPRDRSDYGYTF.